Included here is one T cell receptor (beta chain) sequence, with context. V was pared by 7 bases and J by 4 bases, with 18 bases of the junction left unmatched. The CDR3 is 17 amino acids. In germline, CDR1 is MDHEN, CDR2 SYDVKM. This sample was taken from a study of blood T cell repertoires in COVID-19. Study details: T cells, B-cell-depleted T cells, or PBMCs provided the cDNA or gDNA that served as material.

Authors' data handling: Amplification with reference gene primers provided the estimates of nucleated cell counts. The repertoire was sequenced with immunoSEQ multiplex PCR; TCRdb's copy has only in-frame clones and lacks some. That table gives V, J and clone size, and the DNA gave D and trimming. The sample carries about 260,000 clones, 86% recorded once. This clonotype was obtained from a man between 35 and 55 years old with active or convalescent COVID-19. Specimen: peripheral blood. The V call is TRBV28, the J call TRBJ1-2; TRBD1 matches 7 bases. The CDR3 DNA reads as TGTGCCAGCAACACCGGGGGGGGGACAGTTATTAGCTATGGCTACACCTTC. As protein: CASNTGGGTVISYGYTF.